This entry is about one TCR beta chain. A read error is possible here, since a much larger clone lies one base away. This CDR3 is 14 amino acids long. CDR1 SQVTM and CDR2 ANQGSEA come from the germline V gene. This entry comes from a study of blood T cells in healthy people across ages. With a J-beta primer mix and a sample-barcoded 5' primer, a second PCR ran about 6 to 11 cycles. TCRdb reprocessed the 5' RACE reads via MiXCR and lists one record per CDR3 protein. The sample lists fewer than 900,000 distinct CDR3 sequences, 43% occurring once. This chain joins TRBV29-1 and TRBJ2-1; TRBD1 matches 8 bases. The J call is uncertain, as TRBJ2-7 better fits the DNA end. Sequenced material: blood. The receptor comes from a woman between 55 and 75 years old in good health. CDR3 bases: TGCAGCGCACGTGGACAGGGCTCCTACAATGAGCAGTACTTC. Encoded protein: CSARGQGSYNEQYF.